The following is a T cell receptor (beta chain) sequence with its context. The CDR3 has 15 residues. V was pared by 2 bases and J by 0 bases, with 0 bases of the junction left unmatched. Germline CDR1 and CDR2: SGHTA and FQGTGA. Here immunoSEQ multiplex PCR was the method, and the copy in TCRdb shows in-frame clones only, minus some. The data show roughly 230,000 clones, roughly 80% seen once. The data stem from a study of blood T cell repertoires in COVID-19. V gene TRBV7-3 combines with J gene TRBJ2-2, with 7 bases fitting TRBD1. The TCR comes from an elderly woman with acute or convalescent COVID-19. Sequencing was done on a sample of peripheral blood. The CDR3 DNA is TGTGCCAGCAGCTTAGGGACAGCGAACACCGGGGAGCTGTTTTTT. Protein sequence: CASSLGTANTGELFF.